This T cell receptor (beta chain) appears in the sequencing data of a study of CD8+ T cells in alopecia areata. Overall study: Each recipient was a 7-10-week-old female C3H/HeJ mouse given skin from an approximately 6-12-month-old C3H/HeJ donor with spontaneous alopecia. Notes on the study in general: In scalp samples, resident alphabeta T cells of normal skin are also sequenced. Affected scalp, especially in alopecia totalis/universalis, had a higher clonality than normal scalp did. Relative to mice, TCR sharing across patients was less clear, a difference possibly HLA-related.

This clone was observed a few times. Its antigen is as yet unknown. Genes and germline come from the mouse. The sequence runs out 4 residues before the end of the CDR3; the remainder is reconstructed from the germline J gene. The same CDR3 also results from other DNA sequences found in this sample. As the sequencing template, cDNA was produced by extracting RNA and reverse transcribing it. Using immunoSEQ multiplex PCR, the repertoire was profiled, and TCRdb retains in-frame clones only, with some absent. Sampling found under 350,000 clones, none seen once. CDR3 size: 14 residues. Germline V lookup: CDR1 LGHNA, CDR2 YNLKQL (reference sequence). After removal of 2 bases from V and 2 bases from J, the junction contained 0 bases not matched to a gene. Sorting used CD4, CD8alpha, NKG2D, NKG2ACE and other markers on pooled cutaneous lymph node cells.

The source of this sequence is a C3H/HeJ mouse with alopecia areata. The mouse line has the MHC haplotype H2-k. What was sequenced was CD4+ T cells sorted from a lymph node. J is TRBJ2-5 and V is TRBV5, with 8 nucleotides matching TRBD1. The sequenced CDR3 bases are TGTGCCAGCAGCCAACAGGGGGCCCAAGAC. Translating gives CASSQQGAQD. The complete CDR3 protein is CASSQQGAQDTQYF.